One sample yielded the 14 T cell receptor beta chains listed below, sequenced in a study of CD8+ T cells in alopecia areata. The treatment is: oral pan-JAK inhibitor, 5-10 mg twice daily. Extraction and reverse transcription of RNA yielded cDNA as the sequencing template. The method was immunoSEQ multiplex PCR; TCRdb's version includes in-frame clones alone and lacks a portion of them. The sample comprises more than 95,000 clones, 85% to 90% of which are singletons, and around 10% rests with the top ten. The sample consisted of CD8+ T cells sorted from blood, taken at approximately week 31, from a patient treated with tofacitinib. These receptors were collected from a human donor with alopecia areata.

This clone was counted a single time. This chain uses TRBV13 with TRBJ2-7; no firm D call. The germline V gene encodes CDR1 PRHDT and CDR2 FYEKMQ (reference sequence). CDR3 length: 12 amino acids. Trimming shortened V by 2 bases and J by 4 bases, and 6 bases separated the two germline ends. CDR3 loop: CASSLLEYEQYF. In DNA form, the CDR3 reads TGTGCCAGCAGCTTACTCGAATACGAGCAGTACTTC.

The chain has TRBV29-1 and TRBJ2-2; D is uncertain. Germline V lookup: CDR1 SQVTM, CDR2 ANQGSEA. This CDR3 contains 12 residues. Trimming shortened V by 7 bases and J by 7 bases, and 13 bases separated the two germline ends. CDR3 DNA: TGCAGCGCCCACGGAGACGGCGGGGAGCTGTTTTTT. It encodes CSAHGDGGELFF.

The chain employs TRBV2 and TRBJ2-7, with D possibly being TRBD2 (6 bases). The CDR3 is made up of 13 amino acids. V was shortened by 3 bases and J by 7 bases, with 13 bases between the two germline ends. The germline V gene has CDR1 SNHLY and CDR2 FYNNEI. CDR3 sequence (DNA): TGTGCCAGCAGTGATTGGTTCGGGGGTGAGCAGTACTTC. Translating gives CASSDWFGGEQYF.

The CDR3 here is CASSTTGGNGYTF. CDR3 in DNA: TGCGCCAGCAGCACGACAGGGGGTAATGGCTACACCTTC. The chain joins TRBV5-1 to TRBJ1-2; TRBD1 aligns across 9 bases. CDR1 is SGHRS, CDR2 YFSETQ, per germline. This CDR3 spans 13 amino acids. Germline trimming cut 4 bases from V and 6 bases from J; bases unmatched to any gene: 4.

This chain connects TRBV25-1 to TRBJ2-3, with 8 bases matching TRBD2. The CDR3 spans 15 residues. V dropped 2 bases and J dropped 10; count of bases not matched to a gene: 11. Germline V gene data show CDR1 as MGHDK and CDR2 as SYGVNS. The CDR3 spells CASSEKGGGFPAQYF. The CDR3 DNA is TGTGCCAGCAGTGAAAAGGGCGGGGGGTTCCCTGCGCAGTATTTT.

V and J are TRBV27 and TRBJ2-1; D possibly corresponds to TRBD1 (6 bases). Trimming removed 3 bases from V and 4 bases from J, with 10 bases in between. This CDR3 spans 14 amino acids. The V gene's germline CDR1 is MNHEY and CDR2 SMNVEV (reference sequence). CDR3: CASSFPGQYNEQFF. DNA for the CDR3: TGTGCCAGCAGTTTCCCCGGACAGTACAATGAGCAGTTCTTC.

The sample holds a few counts of this clone. This chain links TRBV4-1 with TRBJ2-1; a weak D match, TRBD2 (5 bases). Deletions cut 0 bases from V and 7 bases from J, with 13 bases between. The CDR3 length is 15 residues. The V gene's germline CDR1 is MGHRA and CDR2 YSYEKL. CDR3 residues: CASSQDSARVNEQFF. The CDR3 DNA is TGCGCCAGCAGCCAAGATTCCGCGAGGGTTAATGAGCAGTTCTTC.

Notes on this clone: Additional DNA sequences in this sample encode the identical CDR3. This rearrangement joins TRBV25-1 to TRBJ1-1; unclear D gene. The CDR3 consists of 13 residues. CDR1 is MGHDK, CDR2 SYGVNS, per germline. V lost 6 bases, J lost 1 base, and 9 bases lay in between. The CDR3 spells CASSPVPNTEAFF. The CDR3, as DNA: TGTGCCAGCAGCCCCGTGCCGAACACTGAAGCTTTCTTT.

This rearrangement joins TRBV9 to TRBJ2-2, with 8 positions matching TRBD1. Trimming at V came to 3 bases and at J to 4 bases, leaving 11 bases not matched to a gene. The germline gives CDR1 SGDLS, CDR2 YYNGEE. This CDR3 has 17 residues. The CDR3 spells CASSAPWTGSSTGELFF. DNA for the CDR3: TGTGCCAGCAGCGCGCCGTGGACAGGGTCGAGCACCGGGGAGCTGTTTTTT.

The chain links TRBV14 to TRBJ1-2; tentatively, D is TRBD1 (5 bases). This CDR3 region has 15 residues. Germline V gene data show CDR1 as SGHDN and CDR2 as FVKESK. V lost 4 bases to trimming and J lost 4 bases, with 16 bases between them. Here the CDR3 DNA reads TGTGCCAGCAGCCTACCTGGGGCTAGAGGCTATGGCTACACCTTC. Amino acids: CASSLPGARGYGYTF. The full variable domain, in which reference TRBV14 and TRBJ1-2 provide the parts outside the CDR3, is EAGVTQFPSHSVIEKGQTVTLRCDPISGHDNLYWYRRVMGKEIKFLLHFVKESKQDESGMPNNRFLAERTGGTYSTLKVQPAELEDSGVYFCASSLPGARGYGYTFGSGTRLTVV.

The rearrangement joins TRBV9 to TRBJ1-2; D remains unclear. Trimming pared 0 bases from V and 8 bases from J, leaving 8 bases between. The CDR3 consists of 12 residues. CDR1 is SGDLS and CDR2 is YYNGEE in the germline V gene. DNA for the CDR3: TGTGCCAGCAGCGTAGATCCCAACGGCTACACCTTC. It translates to CASSVDPNGYTF. The full variable domain, completed using reference TRBV9 and TRBJ1-2, is DSGVTQTPKHLITATGQRVTLRCSPRSGDLSVYWYQQSLDQGLQFLIQYYNGEERAKGNILERFSAQQFPDLHSELNLSSLELGDSALYFCASSVDPNGYTFGSGTRLTVV.

This clone came up a few times. This sequence joins TRBV7-9 and TRBJ2-6; maybe TRBD2 (5 bases). V was trimmed by 4 bases and J by 4 bases, leaving 14 bases between them. This CDR3 spans 16 amino acids. Per the germline V gene, CDR1 is SEHNR and CDR2 is FQNEAQ (reference sequence). The CDR3 DNA reads TGTGCCAGCAGCTCAACGACGGGATCGGGGGCCAACGTCCTGACTTTC. This codes for CASSSTTGSGANVLTF. The full variable domain, completed using reference TRBV7-9 and TRBJ2-6, is DTGVSQNPRHKITKRGQNVTFRCDPISEHNRLYWYRQTLGQGPEFLTYFQNEAQLEKSRLLSDRFSAERPKGSFSTLEIQRTEQGDSAMYLCASSSTTGSGANVLTFGAGSRLTVL.

The J gene is TRBJ2-1, the V gene TRBV25-1, with D possibly TRBD2 on 5 matching bases. Looked up from germline, CDR1 is MGHDK and CDR2 is SYGVNS. V lost 7 bases and J lost 6, with 10 bases in between. This CDR3 has 12 amino acids. CDR3 region: CASTGNGNEQFF. The CDR3 nucleotides are TGTGCCAGCACCGGGAACGGCAATGAGCAGTTCTTC.

This chain links TRBV10-1 with TRBJ2-3; 7 bases map to TRBD1. After removal of 0 bases from V and 6 bases from J, the junction contained 9 bases not matched to a gene. The CDR3 is 16 amino acids. Looked up from germline, CDR1 is WNHNN and CDR2 is SYGVQD (reference sequence). The CDR3 here is CASSESGRGILDTQYF. DNA for the CDR3: TGCGCCAGCAGTGAGTCCGGCAGGGGGATTTTGGATACGCAGTATTTT.